These 26 T cell receptor beta chains originate from one sample sequenced in a study of regulatory T cells in long-lasting Graves disease. As for time point: newly diagnosed GD, antithyroid drugs for less than 3 months. PBMC-extracted RNA yielded the TCR library. Arm-PCR of CDR3 regions and iRepertoire HTBI primers were the basis on which TCR beta libraries were built. In TCRdb, the multiplex PCR reads were re-called with MiXCR into one record per CDR3 protein. Here the sample spans 500,000 or so distinct CDR3 sequences, about 16% being singletons. These data were likewise used in another study, on T cells in Graves' hyperthyroidism and ophthalmopathy.

The sequenced sample was peripheral blood mononuclear cells (PBMCs), obtained at new diagnosis, from a patient treated with antithyroid drugs. The receptors stem from a woman in her forties or fifties with Graves disease.

This clonotype was counted ten times or more. V and J are TRBV2 and TRBJ2-7; tentative D call: TRBD2 (5 bases). Germline CDR1 and CDR2: SNHLY and FYNNEI. The CDR3 consists of 14 residues. Between the trimmed V and J ends, which lost 3 bases and 3 bases, there was a span of 12 bases. The chain's CDR3 is CASSETGSHYEQYF. CDR3 nucleotides: TGTGCCAGCAGTGAGACGGGGTCCCACTACGAGCAGTACTTC.

V and J are TRBV7-9 and TRBJ1-1, with D unclear. The CDR3 has 13 residues. Germline lookup yields CDR1 SEHNR and CDR2 FQNEAQ (reference sequence). V dropped 4 bases and J dropped 3 bases, with 9 bases sitting between them. Here the CDR3 DNA reads TGTGCCAGCAGCTCTCAGATGGACACTGAAGCTTTCTTT. It specifies CASSSQMDTEAFF. Based on the CDR3 plus reference TRBV7-9 and TRBJ1-1, the full variable domain is DTGVSQNPRHKITKRGQNVTFRCDPISEHNRLYWYRQTLGQGPEFLTYFQNEAQLEKSRLLSDRFSAERPKGSFSTLEIQRTEQGDSAMYLCASSSQMDTEAFFGQGTRLTVV.

This clonotype was counted at least ten times. The CDR3 loop is CANTDSLNYGYTF. The CDR3 coding sequence is TGTGCCAACACGGACAGTCTCAACTATGGCTACACCTTC. The chain recombines TRBV2 with TRBJ1-2; tentative D call: TRBD1 (6 bases). The germline V gene has CDR1 SNHLY and CDR2 FYNNEI. V gave up 10 bases and J gave up 2 bases, with 14 bases separating them. The CDR3 runs to 13 residues.

The CDR3 DNA is TGTGCCAGTAGTAGCGGACAGTCGAACACTGAAGCTTTCTTT. Its translation is CASSSGQSNTEAFF. The chain has TRBV19 and TRBJ1-1; tentatively, D is TRBD1 (6 bases). This CDR3 is built from 14 residues. Germline CDR1 reads LNHDA; CDR2 reads SQIVND (reference sequence). Trimming took off 4 bases at V and 1 base at J, with 10 bases between the two ends.

The rearrangement uses TRBV19 and TRBJ1-5, with a weak D call TRBD1 (5 bases). The germline V gene has CDR1 LNHDA and CDR2 SQIVND (reference sequence). This CDR3 is 18 amino acids long. V gave up 6 bases and J gave up 7 bases, with 28 bases separating them. CDR3 nucleotide sequence: TGTGCCAGTAGCAACGGCATGGGATCGGGGGGGAGGAGGCAGCCCCAGCATTTT. It yields the protein CASSNGMGSGGRRQPQHF.

This chain uses TRBV25-1 with TRBJ2-5, with D unresolved. Trimming took 10 bases from V and 5 from J, leaving 17 bases between them. CDR1 is MGHDK and CDR2 is SYGVNS in the germline V gene. The CDR3 is 13 residues long. The CDR3 DNA reads as TGTGCCACCCAACCCCCCCTAAGGGAGACCCAGTACTTC. It translates to CATQPPLRETQYF.

In its sample, this clonotype was seen once. The chain joins TRBV7-9 to TRBJ2-2; D remains unclear. Deletions cut 5 bases from V and 9 bases from J, with 7 bases between. CDR1 and CDR2 (germline): SEHNR, FQNEAQ (reference sequence). The CDR3 runs to 11 residues. CDR3 nucleotides: TGTGCCAGCAGCGCCGCTTGGGAGCTGTTTTTT. Translation: CASSAAWELFF.

This clonotype turned up a few times. A single base separates this from a much larger clone, so it may be a read error. The rearrangement uses TRBV3-1 and TRBJ1-5; 8 nucleotides line up with TRBD2. TRBJ2-3 explains the end of the DNA better; the J call may be wrong. Germline CDR1 is LGHDT and CDR2 is YNNKEL (reference sequence). The CDR3 spans 16 residues. Here the CDR3 reads CASSHGTGGSNQPQYF. In nucleotides, the CDR3 is TGTGCCAGCAGCCATGGGACGGGGGGGAGCAATCAGCCCCAGTATTTT.

The table lists this clonotype with many counts. The chain carries TRBV3-1 and TRBJ1-1; D is unresolved. This CDR3 has 14 residues. Germline assignment: CDR1 LGHDT and CDR2 YNNKEL (reference sequence). Trimming removed 0 bases at V and 5 bases at J, with 10 bases between. The CDR3 DNA is TGTGCCAGCAGCCAAGAACCAGGTTTAACTGAAGCTTTCTTT. It encodes CASSQEPGLTEAFF.

This clonotype was counted at least ten times. V and J are TRBV6-2 or TRBV6-3 and TRBJ2-5, with D unclear. This CDR3 region has 13 residues. The V and J ends lost 0 bases and 9 bases respectively, with 11 bases between them. Germline CDR1 reads MNHEY; CDR2 reads SVGEGT. The CDR3 DNA is TGTGCCAGCAGTTACTCAGTAGGACGGGCCCAGTACTTC. Amino acid sequence: CASSYSVGRAQYF.

At least ten counts were recorded for this clonotype. The chain links TRBV9 to TRBJ2-3; 7 positions match TRBD2. Germline trimming cut 3 bases from V and 6 bases from J; bases unmatched to any gene: 7. This CDR3 has 14 residues. The germline V gene has CDR1 SGDLS and CDR2 YYNGEE. CDR3 DNA: TGTGCCAGCAGCGCCTCGGGACTACTTGATACGCAGTATTTT. This codes for CASSASGLLDTQYF.

This clonotype has at least ten counts. A single base separates this from a much larger clone, so it may be a read error. V gene TRBV7-4 combines with J gene TRBJ1-1, with D unresolved. The germline V and J ends were trimmed by 5 bases and 3 bases, with 4 bases remaining between them. The CDR3 has 11 residues. Germline assignment: CDR1 SGHVT and CDR2 SQSDAQ. CDR3 in amino acids: CASSRDTEAFF. In DNA form, the CDR3 reads TGTGCCAGCAGCCGGGACACTGAAGCTTTCTTT.

This clonotype has at least ten counts. This chain uses TRBV3-1 with TRBJ2-3; D is unresolved. This CDR3 has 13 residues. V was clipped by 3 bases and J by 6 bases, with 10 bases between them. The germline V gene encodes CDR1 LGHDT and CDR2 YNNKEL (reference sequence). The CDR3: CASSHRSWDTQYF. CDR3 DNA sequence: TGTGCCAGCAGCCATAGATCATGGGATACGCAGTATTTT.

This clonotype has at least ten counts. The gene calls are TRBV30 and TRBJ1-1, with D hard to call. V lost 0 bases to trimming and J lost 1 base, with 9 bases between them. The CDR3 covers 14 residues. Germline-derived CDR1 and CDR2 are GTSNPN and SVGIG (reference sequence). CDR3 in DNA: TGTGCCTGGAGTGTACTCACAGAGAACACTGAAGCTTTCTTT. Protein product: CAWSVLTENTEAFF.

This clonotype was picked up a small number of times. This chain uses TRBV19 with TRBJ2-7, with a tentative D call TRBD2 (5 bases). This CDR3 is 12 amino acids long. The germline V gene has CDR1 LNHDA and CDR2 SQIVND (reference sequence). Trimming pared 1 base from V and 8 bases from J, leaving 9 bases between. The CDR3 region has the DNA TGTGCCAGTAGTATAGGAGGGTTCAAGCAGTACTTC. It encodes CASSIGGFKQYF.

In this sample, this clonotype turned up many times. V is TRBV6-1 and J is TRBJ2-7; 10 positions agree with TRBD2. Germline assignment: CDR1 MNHNS and CDR2 SASEGT. The CDR3 contains 14 residues. Losses at the gene ends were 5 bases for V and 5 bases for J; bases not matched to a gene: 6. The CDR3 here is CASSPGLASHEQYF. CDR3 DNA: TGTGCCAGCAGTCCGGGACTAGCGAGCCACGAGCAGTACTTC.

The CDR3 loop is CASSLSQMLYNEQFF. CDR3 nucleotide sequence: TGTGCCAGCAGTTTATCACAGATGCTTTACAATGAGCAGTTCTTC. The chain employs TRBV28 and TRBJ2-1; no reliable D call. Germline V lookup: CDR1 MDHEN, CDR2 SYDVKM. The V end was cut by 1 base, the J end by 4 bases, with 11 bases between. This CDR3 is built from 15 residues.

This clonotype occurred many times. This chain links TRBV2 with TRBJ1-4; 7 nucleotides agree with TRBD1. In germline, CDR1 is SNHLY, CDR2 FYNNEI. Trimming took 6 bases from V and 7 from J; bases not matched to a gene: 5. The CDR3 contains 13 residues. In DNA, the CDR3 is TGTGCCAGCAGGGAGGGGGCAGGTGAAAAACTGTTTTTT. Its translation is CASREGAGEKLFF.

The chain carries TRBV5-1 and TRBJ1-1, with 7 bases lining up with TRBD1. Germline CDR1 and CDR2: SGHRS and YFSETQ. The V and J ends lost 4 bases and 0 bases, in that order; junction bases with no gene match: 3. The CDR3 runs 14 residues. The CDR3 is CASSGGQLNTEAFF. CDR3 DNA: TGCGCCAGCAGCGGGGGACAGTTGAACACTGAAGCTTTCTTT.

The sample holds a few counts of this clonotype. The chain recombines TRBV12-3 or TRBV12-4 with TRBJ2-2; the D gene is possibly TRBD2 (6 bases). V gave up 1 base and J gave up 4 bases, with 10 bases separating them. The CDR3 contains 15 residues. CDR3 sequence: CASSLGRVRTGELFF. CDR3 nucleotide sequence: TGTGCCAGCAGTTTAGGGAGGGTTCGCACCGGGGAGCTGTTTTTT.

This clonotype was seen only a few times. V gene TRBV7-9 combines with J gene TRBJ1-1; possibly TRBD1 for D (5 bases). This CDR3 region has 15 residues. Germline CDR1 and CDR2: SEHNR and FQNEAQ (reference sequence). Deletions cut 5 bases from V and 0 bases from J, with 13 bases between. CDR3 sequence (DNA): TGTGCCAGCAGCCCAAGGACAAGTTTGAACACTGAAGCTTTCTTT. It yields the protein CASSPRTSLNTEAFF.

This clonotype occurred many times. The chain couples TRBV20-1 to TRBJ2-7, with 8 bases lining up with TRBD2. CDR3 length equals 15 residues. Germline V gene lookup returns CDR1 DFQATT and CDR2 SNEGSKA (reference sequence). J lost 2 bases, V lost 1 base, and 7 bases had no gene match. The CDR3 is CSARGDSRGAYEQYF. In nucleotides, the CDR3 is TGCAGTGCTAGAGGCGATTCGCGGGGGGCCTACGAGCAGTACTTC.

Only a few counts were recorded for this clonotype. The J gene is TRBJ2-3, the V gene TRBV19, with 9 bases matching TRBD1. J was trimmed by 3 bases and V by 10 bases; bases with no gene match: 5. Germline loops: CDR1 LNHDA, CDR2 SQIVND (reference sequence). The CDR3 has 13 residues. In nucleotides, the CDR3 is TGTGCCACCCGGGACAGGGCAACAGATACGCAGTATTTT. This translates into CATRDRATDTQYF.

This clonotype occurred many times. The chain uses TRBV3-1 and TRBJ1-5; TRBD1 might be the D (5 bases). Per the germline V gene, CDR1 is LGHDT and CDR2 is YNNKEL (reference sequence). This CDR3 contains 14 residues. The V gene lost 5 bases and the J gene lost 5 bases, with 13 bases spanning the gap. CDR3: CASSSTGTYQPQHF. In DNA, the CDR3 is TGTGCCAGCAGCTCTACAGGCACGTATCAGCCCCAGCATTTT.

This clonotype was seen ten or more times. The chain joins TRBV11-2 to TRBJ1-5, with D maybe TRBD1 (6 bases). Trimming removed 5 bases at V and 6 bases at J, with 26 bases between. This CDR3 contains 18 residues. The germline CDR1 and CDR2 sequences are SGHAT and FQNNGV. This chain's CDR3 is CASSQFRDTPSWGQPQHF. The CDR3, as DNA: TGTGCCAGCAGCCAATTCCGGGACACTCCCTCCTGGGGTCAGCCCCAGCATTTT.

The genes are TRBV2 and TRBJ2-7; 8 bases map to TRBD2. Trimming took 6 bases from V and 3 from J; bases not matched to a gene: 7. CDR3 length equals 14 residues. Germline loops: CDR1 SNHLY, CDR2 FYNNEI. CDR3 DNA sequence: TGTGCCAGCAGAGCCGCGGGACTAGGCTACGAGCAGTACTTC. It encodes CASRAAGLGYEQYF.